These T cell receptor beta chains were read from a single sample in a study of cytomegalovirus exposure and HLA in healthy donors. Some clones are missing from TCRdb's copy, which holds only in-frame ones; the method was immunoSEQ multiplex PCR. The repertoire has 150,000 or so clones, almost 80% of them found once; the top ten carry around 7%. Sequences were obtained from PBMCs. The receptors come from a woman between 40 and 50 years old in good health and CMV-seropositive. CDR3s include the opening cysteine and the closing phenylalanine or tryptophan. A D gene is named only where the DNA matches it firmly. A row's size may be missing; if present it is once, few, many or a size class.

V	D	size	J	DNA	CDR3
TRBV5-4	TRBD2	-	TRBJ2-7	TGTGCCAGCAGCCCTGGACTAGCGGGGAATGAGCAGTACTTC	CASSPGLAGNEQYF
TRBV11-2	-	-	TRBJ1-1	TGTGCCAGCAGCTCAACAGGGAACACTGAAGCTTTCTTT	CASSSTGNTEAFF
TRBV9	-	-	TRBJ2-1	TGTGCCAGCAGCGTAGACCCCGGCCAGGTCTATGAGCAGTTCTTC	CASSVDPGQVYEQFF
TRBV6-1	TRBD1	-	TRBJ1-2	TGTGCCAGCAGGGGGACAGGGCTTAGCTATGGCTACACCTTC	CASRGTGLSYGYTF
TRBV5-6	-	-	TRBJ1-4	TGTGCCAGCAGCTTGGTCGGACACCCTAGCGGGGCTAATGAAAAACTGTTTTTT	CASSLVGHPSGANEKLFF
TRBV18	-	-	TRBJ1-4	TGTGCCAGCTCACCGGGAGGAGCAACTAATGAAAAACTGTTTTTT	CASSPGGATNEKLFF
TRBV2	TRBD1	-	TRBJ1-2	TGTGCCAGCAGCAGGACAGGGGGGAACTATGGCTACACCTTC	CASSRTGGNYGYTF
TRBV10-3	-	-	TRBJ1-2	TGTGCCATCAGTGATGGGGGCGCAGCTAACTATGGCTACACCTTC	CAISDGGAANYGYTF
TRBV6-5	-	-	TRBJ1-2	TGTGCCAGCAGTTACTGGGGACAAGGACCTGGCTACACCTTC	CASSYWGQGPGYTF
TRBV28	-	few	TRBJ1-1	TGTGCCAGCAGCCCCGGGGGGGGCGAAGTCACTGAAGCTTTCTTT	CASSPGGGEVTEAFF
TRBV7-6	-	-	TRBJ2-1	TGTGCCAGCAGCACTAATCTGGGAGCCTACAATGAGCAGTTCTTC	CASSTNLGAYNEQFF
TRBV9	TRBD1	few	TRBJ2-7	TGTGCCAGCAGCGTAGGTGGGACAGTCTCCTACGAGCAGTACTTC	CASSVGGTVSYEQYF
TRBV18	-	-	TRBJ1-2	TGTGCCAGCTCATCCCAGGGGAACTATGGCTACACCTTC	CASSSQGNYGYTF
TRBV9	TRBD1	-	TRBJ1-1	TGTGCCAGCAGCGTAGGTCTCGACAGGGAATCTTTAGCTTTCTTT	CASSVGLDRESLAFF
TRBV29-1	TRBD1	-	TRBJ1-2	TGCAGCGTCGGGAAAGGGACAGGGGACTATGGCTACACCTTC	CSVGKGTGDYGYTF
TRBV7-9	-	-	TRBJ1-6	TGTGCCAGCAGCTCAGAAAACTATGCACCCCTCCACTTT	CASSSENYAPLHF
TRBV19	TRBD2	-	TRBJ2-3	TGTGCCAGTAGAGAGACTAGCGGGGGGGCGACGGGGGCGCAGTATTTT	CASRETSGGATGAQYF
TRBV18	TRBD1	-	TRBJ1-5	TGTGCCAGCTCACCTCGGGCCTGGCAGGGGGTGAGCAATCAGCCCCAGCATTTT	CASSPRAWQGVSNQPQHF
TRBV28	-	-	TRBJ1-5	TGTGCCAGCAGACCGACAGGTGGGGGCAATCAGCCCCAGCATTTT	CASRPTGGGNQPQHF
TRBV10-3	-	-	TRBJ2-3	TGTGCCATCAGTGAGTTTGGGGGCCTCACAGATACGCAGTATTTT	CAISEFGGLTDTQYF
TRBV18	-	-	TRBJ2-7	TGTGCCAGCTCCTCAGAGCCCGGGAACTACGAGCAGTACTTC	CASSSEPGNYEQYF
TRBV5-1	TRBD1	-	TRBJ1-2	TGCGCCAGCAGCGGGGGACAGGGTCTCTATGGCTACACCTTC	CASSGGQGLYGYTF
TRBV30	TRBD1	-	TRBJ1-6	TGTGCCTTTACAGGGGGCCTTTCACCCCTCCACTTT	CAFTGGLSPLHF
TRBV10-2	TRBD1	-	TRBJ1-3	TGCGCCAGCAGTGAACAGGGGTTTGGAAACACCATATATTTT	CASSEQGFGNTIYF
TRBV18	-	few	TRBJ2-7	TGTGCCAGCTCACCAAATGATGGGCGCGAGCAGTACTTC	CASSPNDGREQYF
TRBV6-6	TRBD1	-	TRBJ1-1	TGTGCCAGCAGTCAGACAGGGGATTACACTGAAGCTTTCTTT	CASSQTGDYTEAFF
TRBV10-1	TRBD2	-	TRBJ2-7	TGCGCCAGCAGTGAGTCCAGGCCTAGCGGGGACTACACCTACGAGCAGTACTTC	CASSESRPSGDYTYEQYF
TRBV28	TRBD1	-	TRBJ1-2	TGTGCCAGCAGTTTTTTAGGGGGCGCACGGTATGGCTACACCTTC	CASSFLGGARYGYTF
TRBV27	-	-	TRBJ1-1	TGTGCCAGCAGTTTATCGATAAAGGGGTTAGGTCACACTGAAGCTTTCTTT	CASSLSIKGLGHTEAFF
TRBV5-1	-	-	TRBJ2-5	TGCGCCAGCAGCTGGAGTTGGGAGACCCAGTACTTC	CASSWSWETQYF
TRBV18	TRBD2	few	TRBJ2-7	TGTGCCAGCTCACGCACCTCCGGGACTAGTGACGAGCAGTACTTC	CASSRTSGTSDEQYF
TRBV5-1	-	-	TRBJ2-1	TGCGCCAGCAGCTCGCCGAGGGATCAACCTTACAATGAGCAGTTCTTC	CASSSPRDQPYNEQFF
TRBV5-1	-	once	TRBJ1-2	TGCGCCAGCAGCAACCCGGACAGAGCACTCTATGGCTACACCTTC	CASSNPDRALYGYTF
TRBV2	-	-	TRBJ1-2	TGTGCCAGCAGTGCGGGAGGCTGGGATGGCTACACCTTC	CASSAGGWDGYTF
TRBV7-2	TRBD1	-	TRBJ1-2	TGTGCCAGCAGGCCCCGGACAGGGGAAACCGGTGGCTACACCTTC	CASRPRTGETGGYTF
TRBV5-1	-	-	TRBJ1-1	TGCGCCAGCAGCTTGGGCGCGGCCCTGAACACTGAAGCTTTCTTT	CASSLGAALNTEAFF
TRBV27	-	-	TRBJ1-1	TGTGCCACCCGGACCGAGGCCCTAGCGGATTTTGGACCCGAAGCTTTCTTT	CATRTEALADFGPEAFF
TRBV6-1	-	-	TRBJ2-5	TGTGCCAGCAGTACCCAGGAACTTGTACAAGAGACCCAGTACTTC	CASSTQELVQETQYF
TRBV5-1	-	-	TRBJ1-1	TGCGCCAGCAGCTTGGAGAGGGCGCGGAACACTGAAGCTTTCTTT	CASSLERARNTEAFF
TRBV7-9	-	-	TRBJ1-4	TGTGCCAGCAGCTCCCAGGGGATGGGTGAAAAACTGTTTTTT	CASSSQGMGEKLFF
TRBV19	TRBD1	-	TRBJ1-2	TGTGCCAGTGGAGGACAGGGGGCCTATGGCTACACCTTC	CASGGQGAYGYTF
TRBV28	-	-	TRBJ2-3	TGTGCCAGCAGTTTAGGCCGGAGAGATACGCAGTATTTT	CASSLGRRDTQYF
TRBV5-1	-	few	TRBJ2-7	TGCGCCAGCAGTCCGCTGGCAGGGTCCTACGAGCAGTACTTC	CASSPLAGSYEQYF
TRBV2	-	-	TRBJ1-2	TGTGCCAGCAGTATCGATAACAGGGAAGGTGGCTATGGCTACACCTTC	CASSIDNREGGYGYTF
TRBV5-6	TRBD1	-	TRBJ1-2	TGTGCCAGCAGCTTGGGGACAGGGGGCTATGGCTACACCTTC	CASSLGTGGYGYTF
TRBV18	TRBD2	-	TRBJ2-3	TGTGCCAGCTCACCACCGAGCGGGGGGGGCACAGATACGCAGTATTTT	CASSPPSGGGTDTQYF
TRBV28	TRBD2	-	TRBJ2-7	TGTGCCAGCAGTTCTGCACTAGCGGGGGGGCTGTACGAGCAGTACTTC	CASSSALAGGLYEQYF
TRBV6-5	-	-	TRBJ1-3	TGTGCCAGCAGTTACGCGGGGGCATCTGGAAACACCATATATTTT	CASSYAGASGNTIYF
TRBV28	-	-	TRBJ1-3	TGTGCCAGCAGTTCACTTGGCTTTAGCCTCTCTGGAAACACCATATATTTT	CASSSLGFSLSGNTIYF
TRBV7-9	-	-	TRBJ1-2	TGTGCCAGCAGCCCCGAGGTTACTTATGGCTACACCTTC	CASSPEVTYGYTF
TRBV25-1	-	-	TRBJ2-5	TGTGCCAGCAGTGACAGGGGATATGAAGAGACCCAGTACTTC	CASSDRGYEETQYF
TRBV6-6	-	-	TRBJ2-3	TGTGCCAGCAGTTACAGGGGGTTTAGCACAGATACGCAGTATTTT	CASSYRGFSTDTQYF